Each of the 6 T cell receptor beta chains below was sequenced from the same sample in a study of T cell repertoires in cytomegalovirus infection. TCRdb recomputed calls from the reads with MiXCR, one row per CDR3 protein. Among about 570,000 distinct CDR3 sequences listed, about 39% were seen once. These receptors are not linked to any known antigen. The input for sequencing was cultured PBMCs, taken from culture after CMV antigen stimulation. The receptors derive from a human donor in good health (CMV status not recorded). Some clones in this sample may be carry-over from other donors' samples.

The chain recombines TRBV19 with TRBJ2-5; 13 bases fit TRBD2. CDR1 and CDR2 (germline): LNHDA, SQIVND (reference sequence). With V trimmed by 6 bases and J by 5 bases, 9 bases remained unmatched. CDR3 size: 16 residues. The DNA for the CDR3 is TGTGCCAGTAGCATCAGGACTAGCGGGAGCGGTGAGACCCAGTACTTC. It yields the protein CASSIRTSGSGETQYF.

In its sample, this clonotype was seen a few times. The chain has TRBV7-2 and TRBJ2-4; D is uncertain. In germline, CDR1 is SGHTA, CDR2 FQGNSA. This CDR3 comprises 14 residues. V was clipped by 4 bases and J by 3 bases, with 10 bases between them. The CDR3 nucleotides read TGTGCCAGCAGCTCGACGGTGGGCAAAAACATTCAGTACTTC. It specifies CASSSTVGKNIQYF.

The table lists this clonotype with a few counts. The chain combines TRBV20-1 with TRBJ1-6; D ambiguous. This CDR3 comprises 14 residues. In germline, CDR1 is DFQATT, CDR2 SNEGSKA (reference sequence). Deletions cut 0 bases from V and 6 bases from J, with 9 bases between. The CDR3 DNA follows: TGCAGTGCTAGAGACGGGCAGACTAATTCACCCCTCCACTTT. As protein: CSARDGQTNSPLHF.

The chain's CDR3 is CASSSPGGSEAFF. As DNA, the CDR3 is TGTGCCAGCAGCTCCCCTGGAGGGTCTGAAGCTTTCTTT. The chain uses TRBV5-4 and TRBJ1-1; D remains unclear. The V gene's germline CDR1 is SGHNT and CDR2 YYREEE (reference sequence). Trimming took 3 bases from V and 6 from J, leaving 12 bases between them. This CDR3 is 13 amino acids long.

The V call is TRBV12-5, the J call TRBJ1-1; perhaps TRBD1 as D (5 bases). The CDR3 loop spans 12 amino acids. Germline V lookup: CDR1 LGHNT, CDR2 FRNRAP. The V end was cut by 5 bases, the J end by 5 bases, with 9 bases between. As DNA, the CDR3 is TGTGCTAGTGGTCCCAGGGTAACTGAAGCTTTCTTT. Amino acid sequence: CASGPRVTEAFF.

To note about this clonotype: The junction departs from the called germline gene at one end, perhaps through a read error. The chain uses TRBV7-2 and TRBJ2-3; D is unclear. The CDR3 is 8 residues long. The germline V gene encodes CDR1 SGHTA and CDR2 FQGNSA. CDR3 amino acids: CASSLEGF. In nucleotides, the CDR3 is TGTGCCAGCAGCTTAGAAGGTTTT.